What follows are 2 T cell receptor beta chains derived from one specimen sequenced in a study of shared clonotypes between healthy human individuals (TCRdb year 2020). Preparation of the library involved the immunoSEQ multiplex PCR assay. The immuneACCESS repertoire file appears here via TCRdb, limited to in-frame rearrangements. These files lack a portion of the clones; in checked studies, under half of the deficit traces to unresolved V genes, and the cause of the others is not known. The sample yields about 490,000 clones; roughly 78% were counted once. Approximately 12% of the sample comes from the top ten. Sequenced input: PBMCs. These receptors came from a woman aged 40-49 years in good health. Some clones in this sample may be carry-over from other donors' samples.

This clone has a single count. This may come from a read error, since a much larger clone is one base off. The V call is TRBV30, the J call TRBJ1-1, with D possibly TRBD1 on 5 matching bases. Germline V CDR1 and CDR2: GTSNPN, SVGIG (reference sequence). The CDR3 runs to 14 residues. The CDR3 region has the DNA TGTGCCTGGAGTCAGGACGGGGGGTCCACTGAAGCTTCCTTT. Protein: CAWSQDGGSTEASF.

On this clone itself: Other DNA sequences in this specimen translate into the identical CDR3. CDR3 sequence (DNA): TGTGCCAGCAGCGTTGCCTCTGGGTCCTACGAGCAGTACTTC. Translated, it gives CASSVASGSYEQYF. The chain joins TRBV9 to TRBJ2-7; no clear D. V shed 2 bases and J shed 1 base, with 10 bases lying between them. The CDR3 loop spans 14 amino acids. Germline V CDR1 and CDR2: SGDLS, YYNGEE.